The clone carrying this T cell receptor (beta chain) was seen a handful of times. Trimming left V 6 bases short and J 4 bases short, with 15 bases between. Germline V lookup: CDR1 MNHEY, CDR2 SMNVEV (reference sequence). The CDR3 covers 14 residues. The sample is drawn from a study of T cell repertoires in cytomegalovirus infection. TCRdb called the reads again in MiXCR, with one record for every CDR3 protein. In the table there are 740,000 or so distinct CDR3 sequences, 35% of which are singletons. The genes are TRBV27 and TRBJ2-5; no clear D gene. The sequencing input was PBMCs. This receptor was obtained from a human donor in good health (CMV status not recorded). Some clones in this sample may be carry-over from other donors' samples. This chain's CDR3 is CASSPRAPRETQYF. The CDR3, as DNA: TGTGCCAGCAGCCCTCGGGCCCCGCGAGAGACCCAGTACTTC.